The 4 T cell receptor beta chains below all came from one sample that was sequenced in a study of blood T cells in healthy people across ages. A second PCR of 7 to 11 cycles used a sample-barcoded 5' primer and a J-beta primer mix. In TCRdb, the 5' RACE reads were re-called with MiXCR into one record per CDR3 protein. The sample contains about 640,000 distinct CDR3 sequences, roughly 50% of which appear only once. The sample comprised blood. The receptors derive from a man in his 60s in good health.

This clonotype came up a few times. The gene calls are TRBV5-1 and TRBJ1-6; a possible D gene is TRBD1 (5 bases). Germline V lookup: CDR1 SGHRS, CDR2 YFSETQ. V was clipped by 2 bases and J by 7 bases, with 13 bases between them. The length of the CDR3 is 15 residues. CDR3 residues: CASSLEGTGNSPLHF. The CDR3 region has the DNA TGCGCCAGCAGCTTAGAAGGGACGGGGAATTCACCCCTCCACTTT.

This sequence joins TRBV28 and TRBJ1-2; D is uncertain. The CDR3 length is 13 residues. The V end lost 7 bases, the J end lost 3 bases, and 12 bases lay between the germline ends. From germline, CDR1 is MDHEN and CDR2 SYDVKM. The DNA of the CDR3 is TGTGCCAGCAATTCATACGGGGACTATGGCTACACCTTC. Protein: CASNSYGDYGYTF.

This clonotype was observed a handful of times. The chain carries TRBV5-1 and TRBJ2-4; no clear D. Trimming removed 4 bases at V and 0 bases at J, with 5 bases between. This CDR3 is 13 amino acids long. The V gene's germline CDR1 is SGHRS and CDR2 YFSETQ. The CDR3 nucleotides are TGCGCCAGCAGCGAAGGAGCCAAAAACATTCAGTACTTC. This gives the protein CASSEGAKNIQYF.

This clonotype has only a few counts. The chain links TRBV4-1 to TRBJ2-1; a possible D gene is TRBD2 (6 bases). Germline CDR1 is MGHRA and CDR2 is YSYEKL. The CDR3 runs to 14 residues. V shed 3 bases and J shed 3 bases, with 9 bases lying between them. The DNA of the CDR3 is TGCGCCAGCAGCCAGACGACTAGCTACAATGAGCAGTTCTTC. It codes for CASSQTTSYNEQFF.